The 11 T cell receptor beta chains presented below share a single source sample, sequenced in a study of T cell repertoires in cytomegalovirus infection. TCRdb reprocessed the reads with MiXCR, giving one entry per CDR3 protein. The sample consists of fewer than 350,000 distinct CDR3 sequences, over 7.5% of them appearing once. What was sequenced was PBMCs. The receptor set was obtained from a human donor in good health (CMV status not recorded). Some clones in this sample may be carry-over from other donors' samples.

This clonotype was observed many times. The chain recombines TRBV6-2 or TRBV6-3 with TRBJ1-5; D is perhaps TRBD1 (5 bases). The CDR3 covers 16 residues. Trimming took 10 bases from V and 3 from J, leaving 22 bases between them. Germline V gene lookup returns CDR1 MNHEY and CDR2 SVGEGT. The CDR3 nucleotides read TGTGCCACCGGGGGAAGGCTTGGGGAGATCAATCAGCCCCAGCATTTT. It yields the protein CATGGRLGEINQPQHF.

This clonotype came up a few times. The genes are TRBV7-2 and TRBJ1-5, with D hard to call. The CDR3 runs 14 residues. Trimming took off 3 bases at V and 0 bases at J, with 6 bases between the two ends. Per the germline V gene, CDR1 is SGHTA and CDR2 is FQGNSA. The chain's CDR3 is CASSFMGSNQPQHF. CDR3 nucleotide sequence: TGTGCCAGCAGCTTTATGGGTAGCAATCAGCCCCAGCATTTT.

This clonotype appeared a few times. This chain links TRBV6-2 or TRBV6-3 with TRBJ2-1; TRBD2 matches at 13 bases. The CDR3 is made up of 15 amino acids. CDR1 MNHEY and CDR2 SVGEGT come from the germline V gene. Germline trimming cut 6 bases from V and 9 bases from J; bases unmatched to any gene: 8. Here the CDR3 DNA reads TGTGCCAGCAGGCTACTAGCGGGAGGGCCAGGTGAGCAGTTCTTC. Translation: CASRLLAGGPGEQFF.

This rearrangement joins TRBV11-2 to TRBJ2-3; D gene ambiguous. The CDR3 length is 15 residues. The germline V and J ends were trimmed by 5 bases and 1 base, with 13 bases remaining between them. The germline V gene encodes CDR1 SGHAT and CDR2 FQNNGV. The CDR3 loop is CASSPSPTGTDTQYF. The CDR3 DNA is TGTGCCAGCAGCCCATCCCCCACCGGCACAGATACGCAGTATTTT. Full variable domain (rest looked up from reference TRBV11-2 and TRBJ2-3): EAGVAQSPRYKIIEKRQSVAFWCNPISGHATLYWYQQILGQGPKLLIQFQNNGVVDDSQLPKDRFSAERLKGVDSTLKIQPAKLEDSAVYLCASSPSPTGTDTQYFGPGTRLTVL.

There are many counts of this clonotype. V gene TRBV20-1 combines with J gene TRBJ2-7; D tentatively fits TRBD1 or TRBD2 (5 bases each). The CDR3 sequence is 16 residues long. In germline, CDR1 is DFQATT, CDR2 SNEGSKA (reference sequence). Between the trimmed V and J ends, which lost 6 bases and 2 bases, there was a span of 23 bases. This CDR3 reads CSAPPSGGAWTYEQYF. Here the CDR3 DNA reads TGCAGTGCGCCCCCGTCTGGGGGAGCTTGGACCTACGAGCAGTACTTC.

This clonotype has more than one count but fewer than ten. The chain links TRBV7-2 to TRBJ2-2, with 8 bases lining up with TRBD1. The germline gives CDR1 SGHTA, CDR2 FQGNSA. The CDR3 length is 16 residues. J lost 6 bases, V lost 4 bases, and 10 bases had no gene match. This CDR3 is CASSSRTGPIPGELFF. The CDR3 DNA reads as TGTGCCAGCAGCTCCCGGACAGGGCCGATCCCCGGGGAGCTGTTTTTT.

Many counts were recorded for this clonotype. This chain connects TRBV7-9 to TRBJ2-7; the match to TRBD2 covers 8 bases. CDR1 and CDR2 (germline): SEHNR, FQNEAQ (reference sequence). This CDR3 is built from 14 residues. With V trimmed by 1 base and J by 6 bases, 5 bases remained unmatched. Here the CDR3 reads CASSLEAGGAEQYF. CDR3 sequence (DNA): TGTGCCAGCAGCTTAGAGGCCGGGGGGGCCGAGCAGTACTTC.

There are many counts of this clonotype. The V call is TRBV7-6, the J call TRBJ2-7, with D tentatively TRBD1 (6 bases). CDR1 is SGHVS and CDR2 is FNYEAQ in the germline V gene. This CDR3 contains 15 residues. V lost 0 bases and J 4 bases, leaving 13 bases between the germline ends. CDR3 nucleotides: TGTGCCAGCAGCTTAGCGATCGCAGGGGTTTACGAGCAGTACTTC. Its translation: CASSLAIAGVYEQYF.

The gene calls are TRBV4-1 and TRBJ2-3; D possibly corresponds to TRBD2 (5 bases). The germline V gene has CDR1 MGHRA and CDR2 YSYEKL. This CDR3 is built from 16 residues. Trimming pared 2 bases from V and 0 bases from J, leaving 12 bases between. The DNA for the CDR3 is TGCGCCAGCAGCCAAAGAGGGCACACTAGCACAGATACGCAGTATTTT. Its protein product is CASSQRGHTSTDTQYF.

This clonotype was picked up a small number of times. J is TRBJ2-3 and V is TRBV29-1; D remains ambiguous. The CDR3 has 15 residues. The V gene lost 1 base and the J gene lost 0 bases, with 11 bases spanning the gap. The germline CDR1 and CDR2 sequences are SQVTM and ANQGSEA. This CDR3 is CSVEGWLSSTDTQYF. CDR3 sequence (DNA): TGCAGCGTTGAAGGGTGGCTCTCTAGCACAGATACGCAGTATTTT.

This clonotype was detected ten times or more. The chain recombines TRBV4-2 with TRBJ1-1; possibly TRBD1 for D (6 bases). This CDR3 is 15 amino acids long. V was trimmed by 0 bases and J by 4 bases, leaving 12 bases between them. Germline loops: CDR1 LGHNA, CDR2 YNFKEQ. This CDR3 is CASSQDKGVLTEAFF. In nucleotides, the CDR3 is TGTGCCAGCAGCCAAGATAAGGGGGTGCTCACTGAAGCTTTCTTT.